These 28 T cell receptor beta chains were sequenced from one sample in a study of beta chain features in type 1 diabetes. Isolated RNA was reverse transcribed in full, so expressed TCRB transcripts were sequenced. The data were produced by immunoSEQ multiplex PCR, yet TCRdb's version contains in-frame clones alone and is incomplete. In the table there are roughly 260,000 clones, 9.5% to 13% of which are singletons. General study results and limits: TCRB CDR3 length was moderately but significantly reduced in all four CD4+ subsets of Type 1 diabetes patients.

No antigens are known for them. The sample consisted of naive CD4+ T cells from blood. The receptors here all came from a young man with type 1 diabetes.

The rearrangement uses TRBV5-1 and TRBJ2-7; TRBD1 might be the D (5 bases). Germline loops: CDR1 SGHRS, CDR2 YFSETQ. The V and J ends lost 4 bases and 7 bases respectively, with 12 bases between them. The CDR3 is 12 residues long. CDR3 loop: CASSAQGREQYF. The CDR3 DNA reads TGCGCCAGCAGCGCCCAGGGAAGGGAGCAGTACTTC.

V usage is TRBV4-1 and J usage is TRBJ2-1; TRBD2 matches at 8 bases. The germline V gene has CDR1 MGHRA and CDR2 YSYEKL. This CDR3 contains 15 residues. Trimming at V came to 4 bases and at J to 6 bases, leaving 8 bases not matched to a gene. The CDR3: CASSLRGGLGNEQFF. CDR3 DNA: TGCGCCAGCAGCCTTCGGGGGGGCCTGGGCAATGAGCAGTTCTTC.

The chain combines TRBV4-1 with TRBJ2-7, with TRBD1 matching 8 bases. This CDR3 region has 17 residues. J lost 0 bases, V lost 2 bases, and 9 bases had no gene match. Germline V gene sequence: CDR1 MGHRA, CDR2 YSYEKL. The CDR3 DNA reads TGCGCCAGCAGCCAAAAAGGCTGGACAGGGAGCTCCTACGAGCAGTACTTC. Protein: CASSQKGWTGSSYEQYF.

V usage is TRBV20-1 and J usage is TRBJ1-2; D might be TRBD1 (5 bases). The CDR3 runs 11 residues. The V and J ends lost 6 bases and 8 bases respectively, with 13 bases between them. Per the germline V gene, CDR1 is DFQATT and CDR2 is SNEGSKA (reference sequence). CDR3 amino acids: CSATRARGYTF. The CDR3, as DNA: TGCAGTGCCACCAGGGCCCGGGGCTACACCTTC.

This clone was seen a few times. J is TRBJ2-4 and V is TRBV9, with D perhaps TRBD2 (7 bases). The CDR3 is 15 residues long. In germline, CDR1 is SGDLS, CDR2 YYNGEE. Trimming removed 0 bases from V and 9 bases from J, with 16 bases in between. CDR3 residues: CASSVGGAAGAIQYF. The CDR3 DNA reads as TGTGCCAGCAGCGTAGGAGGAGCGGCGGGGGCCATTCAGTACTTC.

This clone was seen only a few times. This specimen includes other DNA sequences encoding the same CDR3. The chain recombines TRBV4-3 with TRBJ1-2; D gene unclear. V was cut by 1 base and J by 2 bases, with 8 bases left in between. The CDR3 sequence is 14 residues long. Germline V gene lookup returns CDR1 LGHNA and CDR2 YSLEER. The CDR3 DNA reads as TGCGCCAGCAGCCAAGGCGGATCCAACTATGGCTACACCTTC. Translating it yields CASSQGGSNYGYTF.

The CDR3 loop is CASSQDAPQREYF. CDR3 bases: TGTGCCAGCAGCCAAGACGCCCCACAGAGGGAGTACTTC. The chain couples TRBV14 to TRBJ2-7, with D possibly being TRBD2 (5 bases). This CDR3 region has 13 residues. Germline loops: CDR1 SGHDN, CDR2 FVKESK. Trimming cost V 0 bases and J 11 bases, with 14 bases left between them. Together with reference TRBV14 and TRBJ2-7, the CDR3 gives the full variable domain: EAGVTQFPSHSVIEKGQTVTLRCDPISGHDNLYWYRRVMGKEIKFLLHFVKESKQDESGMPNNRFLAERTGGTYSTLKVQPAELEDSGVYFCASSQDAPQREYFGPGTRLTVT.

This clone was seen only a few times. The chain recombines TRBV5-1 with TRBJ2-2, with D possibly being TRBD2 (5 bases). In germline, CDR1 is SGHRS, CDR2 YFSETQ. The CDR3 is made up of 13 amino acids. Trimming pared 4 bases from V and 7 bases from J, leaving 11 bases between. The CDR3: CASSQFGDGELFF. CDR3 coding DNA: TGCGCCAGCAGCCAATTCGGGGACGGGGAGCTGTTTTTT.

This clone has only a few counts. V gene TRBV4-3 combines with J gene TRBJ2-5; 9 nucleotides line up with TRBD1. In germline, CDR1 is LGHNA, CDR2 YSLEER. V shed 4 bases and J 5 bases; nucleotides not matched to a gene: 8. CDR3 length: 15 residues. The CDR3 DNA reads TGCGCCAGCAGCCCATGGGACAGGGCGGGGGAGACCCAGTACTTC. This encodes CASSPWDRAGETQYF.

This clone was seen a few times. The chain employs TRBV5-1 and TRBJ2-3; 15 nucleotides align to TRBD2. CDR3 length: 19 amino acids. Germline loops: CDR1 SGHRS, CDR2 YFSETQ. The V gene end was trimmed by 0 bases and the J gene end by 7 bases; junction bases not matched to a gene: 12. This CDR3 is CASSLAGTSGGLTRNTQYF. The CDR3 DNA follows: TGCGCCAGCAGCTTGGCCGGGACTAGCGGGGGGCTGACGAGGAATACGCAGTATTTT. Complete variable domain (other parts from reference TRBV5-1 and TRBJ2-3): KAGVTQTPRYLIKTRGQQVTLSCSPISGHRSVSWYQQTPGQGLQFLFEYFSETQRNKGNFPGRFSGRQFSNSRSEMNVSTLELGDSALYLCASSLAGTSGGLTRNTQYFGPGTRLTVL.

Here the CDR3 DNA reads TGTGCCACCAGCAGAGATCTAGGACTAGCCTACGAGCAGTACTTC. This codes for CATSRDLGLAYEQYF. This rearrangement joins TRBV15 to TRBJ2-7; 7 bases match TRBD2. Germline V gene lookup returns CDR1 LNHNV and CDR2 YYDKDF (reference sequence). The CDR3 extends over 15 amino acids. V was clipped by 0 bases and J by 2 bases; unmatched bases: 4. Filled out from reference TRBV15 and TRBJ2-7, the complete variable domain reads DAMVIQNPRYQVTQFGKPVTLSCSQTLNHNVMYWYQQKSSQAPKLLFHYYDKDFNNEADTPDNFQSRRPNTSFCFLDIRSPGLGDTAMYLCATSRDLGLAYEQYFGPGTRLTVT.

This clone was picked up a small number of times. The genes are TRBV5-1 and TRBJ2-1, with TRBD2 identical over 7 bases. The V gene end was trimmed by 4 bases and the J gene end by 9 bases; junction bases not matched to a gene: 7. The germline gives CDR1 SGHRS, CDR2 YFSETQ. This CDR3 contains 13 residues. As DNA, the CDR3 is TGCGCCAGCAGCCCGCCGGGGGAGGGTGAGCAGTTCTTC. It translates to CASSPPGEGEQFF.

This clone has more than one count but fewer than ten. The V call is TRBV4-1, the J call TRBJ2-3; 7 positions match TRBD1. Looked up from germline, CDR1 is MGHRA and CDR2 is YSYEKL. The CDR3 has 17 residues. Losses at the gene ends were 4 bases for V and 7 bases for J; bases not matched to a gene: 17. The CDR3 loop is CASSPGSATGIVYTQYF. The CDR3 coding sequence is TGCGCCAGCAGCCCGGGGTCCGCGACAGGGATTGTGTATACGCAGTATTTT.

The genes are TRBV7-2 and TRBJ1-3; TRBD1 aligns across 9 bases. The CDR3 loop spans 17 amino acids. From germline, CDR1 is SGHTA and CDR2 FQGNSA. V lost 5 bases and J lost 4; bases outside the gene matches: 12. The chain's CDR3 is CASSLILGQGAGNTIYF. CDR3 nucleotide sequence: TGTGCCAGCAGCCTGATCCTGGGACAGGGAGCAGGAAACACCATATATTTT. The full variable domain, in which reference TRBV7-2 and TRBJ1-3 provide the parts outside the CDR3, is GAGVSQSPSNKVTEKGKDVELRCDPISGHTALYWYRQSLGQGLEFLIYFQGNSAPDKSGLPSDRFSAERTGGSVSTLTIQRTQQEDSAVYLCASSLILGQGAGNTIYFGEGSWLTVV.

This clone was seen a handful of times. This rearrangement joins TRBV7-3 to TRBJ1-2; perhaps TRBD1 as D (6 bases). Germline V gene lookup returns CDR1 SGHTA and CDR2 FQGTGA. The V end lost 5 bases, the J end lost 10 bases, and 20 bases lay between the germline ends. The CDR3 runs 14 residues. The CDR3: CASSPPGGRSVYTF. CDR3 DNA sequence: TGTGCCAGCAGCCCCCCCGGGGGGCGCAGTGTCTACACCTTC.

The V call is TRBV5-1, the J call TRBJ2-3, with 12 bases lining up with TRBD2. Germline V gives CDR1 SGHRS, CDR2 YFSETQ. Germline trimming cut 4 bases from V and 2 bases from J; bases unmatched to any gene: 5. CDR3 length equals 16 residues. CDR3 sequence: CASSLGLAGNTDTQYF. CDR3 nucleotides: TGCGCCAGCAGCCTAGGACTAGCGGGGAACACAGATACGCAGTATTTT.

This clone came up a few times. The rearrangement joins TRBV4-2 to TRBJ2-5; D call uncertain. The germline V and J ends were trimmed by 4 bases and 6 bases, with 15 bases remaining between them. This CDR3 is 14 amino acids long. Germline V gene sequence: CDR1 LGHNA, CDR2 YNFKEQ. The CDR3 here is CASSRLPGQKTQYF. The CDR3 nucleotides read TGTGCCAGCAGCCGCCTCCCTGGTCAGAAGACCCAGTACTTC.

The sample holds a few counts of this clone. In the same sample, other DNA sequences code for this CDR3. This chain links TRBV30 with TRBJ2-7, with a tentative D call TRBD2 (6 bases). V lost 0 bases and J lost 0, with 9 bases in between. The CDR3 is made up of 14 amino acids. Germline V CDR1 and CDR2: GTSNPN, SVGIG (reference sequence). The CDR3 sequence is CAWSVGGTSYEQYF. CDR3 coding DNA: TGTGCCTGGAGTGTAGGCGGGACCTCCTACGAGCAGTACTTC. Drawing the rest from reference TRBV30 and TRBJ2-7, the complete variable domain is SQTIHQWPATLVQPVGSPLSLECTVEGTSNPNLYWYRQAAGRGLQLLFYSVGIGQISSEVPQNLSASRPQDRQFILSSKKLLLSDSGFYLCAWSVGGTSYEQYFGPGTRLTVT.

In its sample, this clone was seen a few times. The chain employs TRBV30 and TRBJ2-7, with a tentative D call TRBD2 (5 bases). V dropped 0 bases and J dropped 4 bases, with 13 bases sitting between them. The CDR3 spans 14 residues. Germline loops: CDR1 GTSNPN, CDR2 SVGIG (reference sequence). CDR3 region: CAWSVGGPSYEQYF. CDR3 DNA: TGTGCCTGGAGTGTTGGAGGACCTAGTTACGAGCAGTACTTC.

The chain couples TRBV6-1 to TRBJ2-2, with D possibly TRBD2 on 6 matching bases. Trimming removed 2 bases at V and 6 bases at J, with 16 bases between. The CDR3 is made up of 16 amino acids. Germline values: CDR1 MNHNS, CDR2 SASEGT. CDR3: CASSEYGGTVSGELFF. CDR3 bases: TGTGCCAGCAGTGAATATGGGGGGACGGTCTCCGGGGAGCTGTTTTTT.

This clone was seen only a few times. The chain couples TRBV29-1 to TRBJ2-1, with TRBD2 matching over 9 bases. J gave up 3 bases and V 2 bases, and 8 bases lay outside the gene matches. Per germline, CDR1 SQVTM and CDR2 ANQGSEA. There are 16 residues in the CDR3. CDR3 DNA: TGCAGCGTTGAAAAGGGTAGCGGGGGTGGCTACAATGAGCAGTTCTTC. Translated: CSVEKGSGGGYNEQFF.

This clone was counted only a few times. V and J are TRBV7-2 and TRBJ1-4; 7 bases match TRBD1. The V and J ends lost 6 bases and 8 bases, in that order; junction bases with no gene match: 12. The CDR3 covers 15 residues. The V gene's germline CDR1 is SGHTA and CDR2 FQGNSA. This CDR3 reads CASRITGTEWEKLFF. The CDR3 nucleotides read TGTGCCAGCAGGATCACCGGGACAGAATGGGAAAAACTGTTTTTT.

This clone was seen a few times. V usage is TRBV19 and J usage is TRBJ1-1; 10 bases are shared with TRBD1. CDR3 size: 16 residues. CDR1 is LNHDA and CDR2 is SQIVND in the germline V gene (reference sequence). Trimming removed 6 bases from V and 4 bases from J; junction bases left unmatched: 11. The CDR3 DNA sequence: TGTGCCAGTAGGTCCCGGGACAGGGGAAGAGTCACTGAAGCTTTCTTT. Amino acid sequence: CASRSRDRGRVTEAFF.

The CDR3 loop reads CASSFTYNSPLHF. In DNA, the CDR3 is TGTGCCAGCAGTTTCACCTATAATTCACCCCTCCACTTT. The rearrangement uses TRBV27 and TRBJ1-6; no reliable D call. V shed 3 bases and J shed 2 bases, with 2 bases lying between them. CDR3 length equals 13 residues. The germline gives CDR1 MNHEY, CDR2 SMNVEV (reference sequence).

There are a few counts of this clone. This chain connects TRBV6-5 to TRBJ2-3, with D tentatively TRBD2 (5 bases). V was cut by 6 bases and J by 6 bases, with 7 bases left in between. The CDR3 contains 11 residues. Germline-derived CDR1 and CDR2 are MNHEY and SVGAGI. The DNA for the CDR3 is TGTGCCAGCAGGACGGGGGATACGCAGTATTTT. Translation gives CASRTGDTQYF.

This chain joins TRBV30 and TRBJ1-1; TRBD1 is a possible D gene (6 bases). This CDR3 has 13 amino acids. Trimming removed 3 bases at V and 5 bases at J, with 13 bases between. Germline V gene lookup returns CDR1 GTSNPN and CDR2 SVGIG (reference sequence). CDR3 coding DNA: TGTGCCTGGAGCCGGGACACTAAAACTGAAGCTTTCTTT. Translation: CAWSRDTKTEAFF.

In its sample, this clone was seen a few times. The chain carries TRBV5-1 and TRBJ1-6, with no clear D. The CDR3 consists of 14 residues. The germline CDR1 and CDR2 sequences are SGHRS and YFSETQ. Trimming removed 0 bases at V and 10 bases at J, with 11 bases between. The CDR3 nucleotides read TGCGCCAGCAGCTTGGGTCAGGAGGCCTCACCCCTCCACTTT. This codes for CASSLGQEASPLHF.

V gene TRBV7-2 combines with J gene TRBJ2-7; tentative D call: TRBD1 (7 bases). The CDR3 covers 15 residues. Trimming left V 4 bases short and J 2 bases short, with 15 bases between. Germline V CDR1 and CDR2: SGHTA, FQGNSA. DNA for the CDR3: TGTGCCAGCAGCTCCACCGGGGGACAGACCTACGAGCAGTACTTC. Encoded protein: CASSSTGGQTYEQYF.